These T cell receptor beta chains were read from a single sample in a study of identical twins. Each CDR3 protein is one row after TCRdb ran MiXCR on the 5' RACE reads. The table lists hundreds of thousands of distinct CDR3 sequences, around 12% of them singletons. These data were also filed under a second study, of yellow fever vaccine responses in identical twins.

The sample was CD8+ T cells sorted from blood. The source is a woman aged 18 to 35 in good health. The CDR3 runs from the conserved cysteine through the conserved F or W. D genes are given only for firm matches. For some rows the clone size is stated as once, few or many, or as a class when expanded; others skip it.

abundance	v_gene	j_gene	d_gene	CDR3aa	CDR3nt
.	TRBV6-1	TRBJ1-2	.	CASSPPGGQINYGYTF	TGTGCCAGCAGCCCGCCGGGCGGGCAAATAAACTATGGCTACACCTTC
.	TRBV12-5	TRBJ2-2	TRBD2	CASGTSGRARFGELFF	TGTGCTAGTGGGACTAGCGGGAGGGCCCGATTCGGGGAGCTGTTTTTT
many	TRBV7-2	TRBJ2-1	TRBD1	CASSLGQLYNEQFF	TGTGCCAGCAGCTTGGGACAGCTCTACAATGAGCAGTTCTTC
.	TRBV6-5	TRBJ1-1	.	CASSYRGPTGNTEAFF	TGTGCCAGCAGTTACCGCGGACCAACAGGGAACACTGAAGCTTTCTTT
.	TRBV7-2	TRBJ1-3	.	CASSLGFSPNTIYF	TGTGCCAGCAGCTTAGGCTTTAGCCCGAACACCATATATTTT
.	TRBV6-1	TRBJ2-2	.	CASRAVNTGELFF	TGTGCCAGCAGGGCAGTGAACACCGGGGAGCTGTTTTTT
.	TRBV7-8	TRBJ1-5	TRBD1	CASSATGGNQPQHF	TGTGCCAGCAGCGCCACAGGGGGCAATCAGCCCCAGCATTTT
.	TRBV4-1	TRBJ2-2	.	CASSQVPGSTGELFF	TGCGCCAGCAGCCAAGTCCCAGGGAGCACCGGGGAGCTGTTTTTT
few	TRBV29-1	TRBJ2-1	TRBD2	CSDMSGGENNEQFF	TGCAGCGATATGAGCGGGGGGGAAAACAATGAGCAGTTCTTC
few	TRBV20-1	TRBJ1-1	.	CSAYGGNTEAFF	TGCAGTGCCTATGGGGGGAACACTGAAGCTTTCTTT
.	TRBV5-1	TRBJ2-1	.	CASSPITASKDNEQFF	TGCGCCAGCAGCCCAATAACCGCGTCTAAGGACAATGAGCAGTTCTTC
many	TRBV28	TRBJ2-7	.	CASSLSRVYEQYF	TGTGCCAGCAGTTTATCTAGAGTCTACGAGCAGTACTTC
few	TRBV7-9	TRBJ2-5	.	CASSTIGGRETQYF	TGTGCCAGCAGCACGATCGGGGGGCGAGAGACCCAGTACTTC
.	TRBV2	TRBJ2-1	TRBD1	CASVSGTGQFF	TGTGCCAGCGTGTCCGGGACAGGACAGTTCTTC
.	TRBV25-1	TRBJ2-7	.	CASSVRTSYEQYF	TGTGCCAGCAGTGTCCGTACCTCCTACGAGCAGTACTTC
.	TRBV20-1	TRBJ2-1	.	CSARGEGVYEQFF	TGCAGTGCTAGAGGGGAGGGGGTATATGAGCAGTTCTTC
.	TRBV15	TRBJ1-2	.	CATSEGDGYTF	TGTGCCACCTCGGAGGGCGATGGCTACACCTTC
many	TRBV12-3/TRBV12-4	TRBJ1-1	.	CASSFLGHLNTEAFF	TGTGCCAGCAGTTTCCTGGGCCACTTAAACACTGAAGCTTTCTTT
.	TRBV12-3/TRBV12-4	TRBJ2-7	TRBD2	CASSLAGLAGYEQYF	TGTGCCAGCAGTTTAGCGGGACTAGCGGGATACGAGCAGTACTTC
few	TRBV13	TRBJ2-5	.	CASSLNRKETQYF	TGTGCCAGCAGCTTAAACAGAAAAGAGACCCAGTACTTC
few	TRBV9	TRBJ1-1	.	CASSVVTAAMGTEAFF	TGTGCCAGCAGCGTAGTCACAGCAGCAATGGGGACTGAAGCTTTCTTT
.	TRBV6-2/TRBV6-3	TRBJ1-5	.	CASSYGTATQPQHF	TGTGCCAGCAGTTACGGGACCGCCACTCAGCCCCAGCATTTT
few	TRBV29-1	TRBJ2-5	.	CSVPGIIGGHPPETQYF	TGCAGCGTCCCCGGTATAATAGGAGGTCACCCCCCAGAGACCCAGTACTTC
many	TRBV12-3/TRBV12-4	TRBJ2-1	.	CASTPGSLYNEQFF	TGTGCCAGCACCCCCGGCAGCCTATACAATGAGCAGTTCTTC
.	TRBV7-9	TRBJ1-1	.	CASKPNTEAFF	TGTGCCAGCAAACCGAACACTGAAGCTTTCTTT
.	TRBV11-2	TRBJ2-6	.	CASRWWGRSGANVLTF	TGTGCCAGCAGGTGGTGGGGGCGGAGTGGGGCCAACGTCCTGACTTTC
.	TRBV10-3	TRBJ2-1	.	CATGTPAGNEQFF	TGTGCCACGGGGACCCCGGCGGGGAATGAGCAGTTCTTC
.	TRBV6-5	TRBJ2-1	.	CASSSDREEQFF	TGTGCCAGCAGTTCGGACAGAGAAGAGCAGTTCTTC
.	TRBV4-1	TRBJ1-1	.	CASSQEQQTWHLKAFF	TGCGCCAGCAGCCAAGAGCAACAGACATGGCACTTGAAAGCTTTCTTT
.	TRBV11-2	TRBJ2-5	.	CASSLAGFPGETQYF	TGTGCCAGCAGCTTAGCAGGGTTTCCCGGAGAGACCCAGTACTTC
.	TRBV7-9	TRBJ2-2	.	CASSSRQPTGELFF	TGTGCCAGCAGCTCACGACAGCCAACCGGGGAGCTGTTTTTT
few	TRBV3-1	TRBJ2-1	.	CASSQGTLREQFF	TGTGCCAGCAGTCAGGGGACCCTCAGGGAGCAGTTCTTC
few	TRBV4-2	TRBJ2-2	.	CASSQNEGNTGELFF	TGTGCCAGCAGCCAAAACGAGGGTAACACCGGGGAGCTGTTTTTT
many	TRBV5-1	TRBJ2-2	.	CASSPKPIPNTGELFF	TGCGCCAGCAGCCCGAAGCCGATTCCGAACACCGGGGAGCTGTTTTTT
.	TRBV3-1	TRBJ1-1	.	CASRQTGNTEAFF	TGTGCCAGCAGACAAACAGGGAACACTGAAGCTTTCTTT
few	TRBV7-3	TRBJ2-1	.	CASSPLSGRSYNEQFF	TGTGCCAGCAGCCCCCTTAGCGGACGCTCCTACAATGAGCAGTTCTTC
.	TRBV2	TRBJ2-1	.	CASSDPSRSPYNEQFF	TGTGCCAGCAGTGACCCTAGCCGAAGCCCCTACAATGAGCAGTTCTTC
few	TRBV5-5	TRBJ2-1	.	CASSLVQYNEQFF	TGTGCCAGCAGCTTGGTTCAGTACAATGAGCAGTTCTTC
few	TRBV7-6	TRBJ1-1	.	CASSLEDTPNTEAFF	TGTGCCAGCAGCTTAGAGGACACTCCGAACACTGAAGCTTTCTTT
.	TRBV27	TRBJ2-3	TRBD2	CASSLEARRGTSGIDTQYF	TGTGCCAGCAGTTTAGAGGCGCGTAGAGGGACTAGCGGGATCGATACGCAGTATTTT